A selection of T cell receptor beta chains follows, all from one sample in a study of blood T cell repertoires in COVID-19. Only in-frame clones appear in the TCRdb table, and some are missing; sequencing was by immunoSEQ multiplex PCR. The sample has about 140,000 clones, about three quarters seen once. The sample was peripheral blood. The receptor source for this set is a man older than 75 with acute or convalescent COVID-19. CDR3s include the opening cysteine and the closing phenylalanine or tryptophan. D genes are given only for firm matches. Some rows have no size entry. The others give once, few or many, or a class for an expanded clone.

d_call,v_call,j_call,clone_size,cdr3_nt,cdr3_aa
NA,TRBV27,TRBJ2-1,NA,TGTGCCAGCAGTTTACGCCAGACAGTGAACAATGAGCAGTTCTTC,CASSLRQTVNNEQFF
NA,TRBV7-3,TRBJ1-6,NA,TGTGCCAGCAGCTTAATAGGGCCAGGGAACAATGCTGGTTCACCCCTCCACTTT,CASSLIGPGNNAGSPLHF
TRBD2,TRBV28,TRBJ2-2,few,TGTGCCAGCAGTCCTCACGAACCGGGACTAGCGCGTACGACCGGGGAGCTGTTTTTT,CASSPHEPGLARTTGELFF
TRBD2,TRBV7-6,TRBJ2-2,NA,TGTGCCAGCAGCTCTATAGCGGGGGGGCCGGGCACCGGGGAGCTGTTTTTT,CASSSIAGGPGTGELFF
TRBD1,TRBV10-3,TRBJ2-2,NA,TGTGCCATCAGTAACAGGGGGCAGGGCGGGGAGCTGTTTTTT,CAISNRGQGGELFF
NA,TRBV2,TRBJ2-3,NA,TGTGCCAGCAAGGAGCAGGGAAGCACAGATACGCAGTATTTT,CASKEQGSTDTQYF
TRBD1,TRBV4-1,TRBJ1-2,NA,TGCGCCAGCAGCCAAGAATGGACAGGGCCTAACTATGGCTACACCTTC,CASSQEWTGPNYGYTF
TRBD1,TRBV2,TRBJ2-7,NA,TGTGCCAGCAGCCGACGAGGACAGGGAATTGGGTACGAGCAGTACTTC,CASSRRGQGIGYEQYF
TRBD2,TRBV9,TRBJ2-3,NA,TGTGCCAGCAGCCCAGGGACTAGCGGGGGGTCAGGAACAGATACGCAGTATTTT,CASSPGTSGGSGTDTQYF
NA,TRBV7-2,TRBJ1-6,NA,TGTGCCAGCAGCGATGCGTGGAGTTCACCCCTCCACTTT,CASSDAWSSPLHF
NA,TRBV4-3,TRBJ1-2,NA,TGCGCCAGCAGCCAAGTAATGGCCCAGGGTGGCTACACCTTC,CASSQVMAQGGYTF
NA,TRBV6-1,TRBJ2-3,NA,TGTGCCAGCAGTGAAGACGTGGGGGCAAACACAGATACGCAGTATTTT,CASSEDVGANTDTQYF
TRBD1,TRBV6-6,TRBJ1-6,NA,TGTGCCAGCAGTTACGTACAGGGGAATTCACCCCTCCACTTT,CASSYVQGNSPLHF
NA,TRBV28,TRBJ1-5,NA,TGTGCCAGCAGCTTTAGCAATCAGCCCCAGCATTTT,CASSFSNQPQHF
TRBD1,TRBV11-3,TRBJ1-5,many,TGTGCCAGCAGCTTAACTTCGACAGGGTACACGTATAGCAATCAGCCCCAGCATTTT,CASSLTSTGYTYSNQPQHF
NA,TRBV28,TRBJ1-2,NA,TGTGCCAGCAGATCAACAAGGGAGGGGCCTGGCTACACCTTC,CASRSTREGPGYTF
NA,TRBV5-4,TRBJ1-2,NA,TGTGCCAGCAGCTTTGACAGCAACTATGGCTACACCTTC,CASSFDSNYGYTF
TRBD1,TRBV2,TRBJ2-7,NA,TGTGCCAGCAGTGTTAAGGGGGCGCACGAGCAGTACTTC,CASSVKGAHEQYF
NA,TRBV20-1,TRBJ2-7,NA,TGCAGTGCTAGCGGGGGTAACGAGCAGTACTTC,CSASGGNEQYF
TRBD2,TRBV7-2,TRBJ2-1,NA,TGTGCCAGCAGCTTCCGGGGACTAGCGGGGGGAAATGAGCAGTTCTTC,CASSFRGLAGGNEQFF
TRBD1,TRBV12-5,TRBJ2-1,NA,TGTGCTAGTGGTTGGGGACAGGGAGGCGATGAGCAGTTCTTC,CASGWGQGGDEQFF
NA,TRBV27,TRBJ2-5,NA,TGTGCCAGCGGGCCAGGGCTACAAGAGACCCAGTACTTC,CASGPGLQETQYF
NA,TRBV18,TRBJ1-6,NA,TGTGCCAGCTCAACTACTAATTCACCCCTCCACTTT,CASSTTNSPLHF
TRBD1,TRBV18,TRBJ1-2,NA,TGTGCCAGCTCACCGAAGGACAGGGGAGACTATGGCTACACCTTC,CASSPKDRGDYGYTF
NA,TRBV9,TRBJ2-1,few,TGTGCCAGCAGCGTAGCTCCGGCGGCCTACAATGAGCAGTTCTTC,CASSVAPAAYNEQFF
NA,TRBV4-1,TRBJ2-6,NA,TGCGCCAGCAGCCAAGTATGGGCTTCTGGGGCCAACGTCCTGACTTTC,CASSQVWASGANVLTF
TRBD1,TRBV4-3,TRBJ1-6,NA,TGCGCCAGCAGCCAGTGGACAGGGAACTCACCCCTCCACTTT,CASSQWTGNSPLHF
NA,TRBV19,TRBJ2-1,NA,TGTGCCAGTAGGAGGAATAATGAGCAGTTCTTC,CASRRNNEQFF
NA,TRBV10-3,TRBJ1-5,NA,TGTGCCATCAGTGAGGCCGAGGGAATCAGCCTAAATTTT,CAISEAEGISLNF
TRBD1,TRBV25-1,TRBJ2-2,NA,TGTGCCAGCAGATTGGGACAGACAAACACCGGGGAGCTGTTTTTT,CASRLGQTNTGELFF
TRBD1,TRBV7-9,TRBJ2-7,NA,TGTGCCAGCAGCTTCTCTCGGACAGGGGAGAACTTC,CASSFSRTGENF
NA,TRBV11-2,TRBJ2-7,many,TGTGCCAGCAGCTTAGTACGCGAGTCCTACGAGCAGTACTTC,CASSLVRESYEQYF
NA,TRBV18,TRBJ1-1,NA,TGTGCCAGCTCGCTCGCACAGGGTTTAAACACTGAAGCTTTCTTT,CASSLAQGLNTEAFF
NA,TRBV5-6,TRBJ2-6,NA,TGTGCCAGCAGGTCCCTCCGGGAGGCCAACGTCCTGACTTTC,CASRSLREANVLTF
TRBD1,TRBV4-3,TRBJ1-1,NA,TGCGCCAGCAGCACACGGACAGGGGTCGTTTTCGATGCTTTCTTT,CASSTRTGVVFDAFF
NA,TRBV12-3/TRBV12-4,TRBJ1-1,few,TGTTCCGTGGCGGCAGCTGGTAGGACTGAAGCTTTCTTT,CSVAAAGRTEAFF
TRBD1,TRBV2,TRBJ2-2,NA,TGTGCCAGCAGCCGGGACAGGGCGAACACCGGGGAGCTGTTTTTT,CASSRDRANTGELFF
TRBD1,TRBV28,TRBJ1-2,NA,TGTGCCAGCAGTTCTTCCGGGACAGGGGGTGACGGCTACACCTTC,CASSSSGTGGDGYTF
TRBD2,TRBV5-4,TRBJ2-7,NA,TGTGCCAGCAGCGAACCTAGCGGGGCGTCCTACGAGCAGTACTTC,CASSEPSGASYEQYF
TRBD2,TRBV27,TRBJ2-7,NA,TGTGCCAGCAGGCCTAGCGGGGCGTACGAGCAGTACTTC,CASRPSGAYEQYF
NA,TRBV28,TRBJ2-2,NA,TGTGCCAGCAGTTTTAGACAGATCACCGGGGAGCTGTTTTTT,CASSFRQITGELFF
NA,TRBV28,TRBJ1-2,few,TGTGCCAGCAGTTTTGGGGGCCGGGGGGCGTCTTATGGCTACACCTTC,CASSFGGRGASYGYTF
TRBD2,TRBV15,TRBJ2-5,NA,TGTGCCACCAGCAGGGTAACGGGGGGTTGGGAGACCCAGTACTTC,CATSRVTGGWETQYF
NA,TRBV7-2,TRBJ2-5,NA,TGTGCCAGCCAAAGGGGGGGGCTTGAGACCCAGTACTTC,CASQRGGLETQYF
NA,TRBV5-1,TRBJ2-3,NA,TGCGCCAGCAGCCCGCGGGGTCGCGGTGGCGGCAGCACAGATACGCAGTATTTT,CASSPRGRGGGSTDTQYF
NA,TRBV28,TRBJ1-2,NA,TGTGCCAGCAGGGACAGTAGAAGAGCTAACTATGGCTACACCTTC,CASRDSRRANYGYTF
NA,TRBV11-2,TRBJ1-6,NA,TGTGCCAGCAGCTTAGATCGGCAGGGTGGTCCCCTCCACTTT,CASSLDRQGGPLHF
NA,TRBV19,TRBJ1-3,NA,TGTGCCAGTACGAAGACAGCTACTGGAAACACCATATATTTT,CASTKTATGNTIYF
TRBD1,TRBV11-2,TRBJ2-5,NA,TGTGCCAGCAGCCCAGGGACAGGACAAGAGACCCAGTACTTC,CASSPGTGQETQYF
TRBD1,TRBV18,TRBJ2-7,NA,TGTGCCAGCTCTGGACAGGGCAGTCTCTACGAGCAGTACTTC,CASSGQGSLYEQYF
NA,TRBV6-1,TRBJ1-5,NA,TGTGCCAGCAGTGAAGGGGAAGGGGCCCCCAATCAGCCCCAGCATTTT,CASSEGEGAPNQPQHF
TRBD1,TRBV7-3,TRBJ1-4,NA,TGTGCCAGCAGCTTAAGCCCGACGGACAGGGCGGCTGAAAAACTGTTTTTT,CASSLSPTDRAAEKLFF
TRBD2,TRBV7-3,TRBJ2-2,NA,TGTGCCAGCAGCTTAGAACTAGCGGGGACCGGGGAGCTGTTTTTT,CASSLELAGTGELFF
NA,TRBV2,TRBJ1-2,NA,TGTGCCAGCATGGGGTCAGGGGGCTACACCTTC,CASMGSGGYTF
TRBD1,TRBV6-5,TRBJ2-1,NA,TGTGCCAGCAGGAAGGGACAGGGCGTGAGGAATGAGCAGTTCTTC,CASRKGQGVRNEQFF
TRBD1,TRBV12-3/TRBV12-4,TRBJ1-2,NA,TGTGCCAGCAGCTCCGGGACAGCCCATGGCTACACCTTC,CASSSGTAHGYTF
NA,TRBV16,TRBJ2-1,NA,TGTGCCAGCAGCCTGGGCCCGGATGAGCAGTTCTTC,CASSLGPDEQFF